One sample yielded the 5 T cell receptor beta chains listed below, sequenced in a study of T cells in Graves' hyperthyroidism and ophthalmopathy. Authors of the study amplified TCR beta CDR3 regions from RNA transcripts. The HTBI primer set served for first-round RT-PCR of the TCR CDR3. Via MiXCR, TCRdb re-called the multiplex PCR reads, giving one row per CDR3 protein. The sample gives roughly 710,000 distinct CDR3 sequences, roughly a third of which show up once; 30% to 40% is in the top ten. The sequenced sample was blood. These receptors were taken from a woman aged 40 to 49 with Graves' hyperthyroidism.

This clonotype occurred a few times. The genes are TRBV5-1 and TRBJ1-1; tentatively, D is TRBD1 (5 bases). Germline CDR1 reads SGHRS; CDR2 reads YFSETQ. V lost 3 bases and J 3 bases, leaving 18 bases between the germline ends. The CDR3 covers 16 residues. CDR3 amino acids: CASSSEDVGLDTEAFF. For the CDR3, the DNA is TGCGCCAGCAGCTCGGAGGACGTGGGGCTCGACACTGAAGCTTTCTTT.

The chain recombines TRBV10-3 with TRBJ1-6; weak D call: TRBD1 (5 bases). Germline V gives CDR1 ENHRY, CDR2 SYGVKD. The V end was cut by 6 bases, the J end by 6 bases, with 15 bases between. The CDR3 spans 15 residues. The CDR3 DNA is TGTGCCATCAGAGCCCAATCAGGGTCTAATTCACCCCTCCACTTT. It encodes CAIRAQSGSNSPLHF.

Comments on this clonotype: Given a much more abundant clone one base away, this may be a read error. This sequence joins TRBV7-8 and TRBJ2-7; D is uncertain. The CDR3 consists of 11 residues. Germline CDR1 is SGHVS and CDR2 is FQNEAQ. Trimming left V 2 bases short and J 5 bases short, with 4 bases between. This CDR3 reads CASSLMHEQYF. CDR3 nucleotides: TGTGCCAGCAGCTTAATGCACGAGCAGTACTTC.

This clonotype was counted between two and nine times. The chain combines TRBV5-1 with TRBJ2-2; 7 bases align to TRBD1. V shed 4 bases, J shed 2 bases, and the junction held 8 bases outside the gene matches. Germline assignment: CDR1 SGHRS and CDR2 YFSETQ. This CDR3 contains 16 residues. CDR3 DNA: TGCGCCAGCAGCAGACGAGGGACAGCTAACACCGGGGAGCTGTTTTTT. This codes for CASSRRGTANTGELFF.

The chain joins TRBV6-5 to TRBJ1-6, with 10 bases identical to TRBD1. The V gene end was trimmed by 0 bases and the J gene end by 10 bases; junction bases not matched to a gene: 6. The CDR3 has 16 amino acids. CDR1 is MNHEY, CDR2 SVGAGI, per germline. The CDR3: CASSYSGQGMRSPLHF. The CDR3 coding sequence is TGTGCCAGCAGTTACTCGGGACAGGGGATGAGGTCACCCCTCCACTTT.